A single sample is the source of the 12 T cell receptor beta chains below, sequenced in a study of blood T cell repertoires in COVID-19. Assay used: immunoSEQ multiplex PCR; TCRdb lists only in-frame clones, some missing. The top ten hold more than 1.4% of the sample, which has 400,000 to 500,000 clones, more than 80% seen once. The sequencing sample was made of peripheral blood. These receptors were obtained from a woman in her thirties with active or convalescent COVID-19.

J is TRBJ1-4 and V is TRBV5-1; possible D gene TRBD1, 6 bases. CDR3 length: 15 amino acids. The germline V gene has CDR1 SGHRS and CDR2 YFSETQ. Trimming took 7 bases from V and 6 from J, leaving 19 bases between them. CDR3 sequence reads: CASLNRAGRDEKLFF. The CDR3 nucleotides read TGCGCCAGCCTTAACAGGGCCGGCAGAGATGAAAAACTGTTTTTT.

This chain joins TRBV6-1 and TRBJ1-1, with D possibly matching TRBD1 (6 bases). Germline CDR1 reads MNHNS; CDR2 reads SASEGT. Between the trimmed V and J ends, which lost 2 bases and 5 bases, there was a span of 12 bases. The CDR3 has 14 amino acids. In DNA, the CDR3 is TGTGCCAGCAGTGAACAACAGGGCAATACTGAAGCTTTCTTT. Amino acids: CASSEQQGNTEAFF.

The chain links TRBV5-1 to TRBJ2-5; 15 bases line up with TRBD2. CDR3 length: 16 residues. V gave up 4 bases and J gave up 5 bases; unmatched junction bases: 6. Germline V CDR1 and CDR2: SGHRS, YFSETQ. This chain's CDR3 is CASSHRTSGGGETQYF. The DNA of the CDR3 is TGCGCCAGCAGCCACCGGACTAGCGGGGGGGGTGAGACCCAGTACTTC.

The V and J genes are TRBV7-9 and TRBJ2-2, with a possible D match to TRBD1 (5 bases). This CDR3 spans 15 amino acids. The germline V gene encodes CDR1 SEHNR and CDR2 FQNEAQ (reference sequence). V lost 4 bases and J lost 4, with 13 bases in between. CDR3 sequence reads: CASSSSRDRTGELFF. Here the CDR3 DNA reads TGTGCCAGCAGCTCGAGCAGGGATCGCACCGGGGAGCTGTTTTTT.

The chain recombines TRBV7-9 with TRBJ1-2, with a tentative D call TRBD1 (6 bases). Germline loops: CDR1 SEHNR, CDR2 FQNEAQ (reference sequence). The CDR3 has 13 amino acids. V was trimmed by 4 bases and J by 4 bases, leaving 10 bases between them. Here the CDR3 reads CASSSQGSYGYTF. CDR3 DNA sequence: TGTGCCAGCAGCTCCCAGGGGTCCTATGGCTACACCTTC.

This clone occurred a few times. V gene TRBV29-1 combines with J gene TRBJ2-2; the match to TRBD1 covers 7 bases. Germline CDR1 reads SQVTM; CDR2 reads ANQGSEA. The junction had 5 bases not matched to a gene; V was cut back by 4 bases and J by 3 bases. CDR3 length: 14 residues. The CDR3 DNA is TGCAGCGTTGCCGACAGGGTGGACACCGGGGAGCTGTTTTTT. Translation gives CSVADRVDTGELFF.

CDR3 amino acids: CSVGGSHGDRNYGYTF. CDR3 nucleotides: TGCAGCGTTGGTGGTTCCCACGGGGATCGAAACTATGGCTACACCTTC. V usage is TRBV29-1 and J usage is TRBJ1-2, with D uncertain. CDR1 and CDR2 from the germline V gene are SQVTM and ANQGSEA. The CDR3 length is 16 residues. Trimming took 4 bases from V and 2 from J, leaving 20 bases between them. The entire variable domain, with the rest obtained from reference TRBV29-1 and TRBJ1-2, is as follows: SAVISQKPSRDICQRGTSLTIQCQVDSQVTMMFWYRQQPGQSLTLIATANQGSEATYESGFVIDKFPISRPNLTFSTLTVSNMSPEDSSIYLCSVGGSHGDRNYGYTFGSGTRLTVV.

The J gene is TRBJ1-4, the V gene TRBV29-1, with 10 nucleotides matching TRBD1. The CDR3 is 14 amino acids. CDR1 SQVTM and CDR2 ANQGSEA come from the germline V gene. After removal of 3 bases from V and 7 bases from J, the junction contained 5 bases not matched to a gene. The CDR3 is CSVDEGQGLEKLFF. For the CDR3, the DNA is TGCAGCGTTGACGAGGGACAGGGGCTTGAAAAACTGTTTTTT. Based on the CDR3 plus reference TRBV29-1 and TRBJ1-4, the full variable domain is SAVISQKPSRDICQRGTSLTIQCQVDSQVTMMFWYRQQPGQSLTLIATANQGSEATYESGFVIDKFPISRPNLTFSTLTVSNMSPEDSSIYLCSVDEGQGLEKLFFGSGTQLSVL.

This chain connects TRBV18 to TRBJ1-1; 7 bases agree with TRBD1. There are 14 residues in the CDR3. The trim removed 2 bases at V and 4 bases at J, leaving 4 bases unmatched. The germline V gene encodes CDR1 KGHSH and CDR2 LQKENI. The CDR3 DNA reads TGTGCCAGCTCACCATCAGGGGGTGTCACTGAAGCTTTCTTT. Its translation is CASSPSGGVTEAFF. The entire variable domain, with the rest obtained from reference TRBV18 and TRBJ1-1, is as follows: NAGVMQNPRHLVRRRGQEARLRCSPMKGHSHVYWYRQLPEEGLKFMVYLQKENIIDESGMPKERFSAEFPKEGPSILRIQQVVRGDSAAYFCASSPSGGVTEAFFGQGTRLTVV.

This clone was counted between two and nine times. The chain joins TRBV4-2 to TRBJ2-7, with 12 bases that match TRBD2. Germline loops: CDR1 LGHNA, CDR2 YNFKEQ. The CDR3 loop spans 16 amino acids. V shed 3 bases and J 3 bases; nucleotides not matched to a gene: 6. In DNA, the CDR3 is TGTGCCAGCAGCCAGGACGGGACTAGCGGGTACTACGAGCAGTACTTC. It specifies CASSQDGTSGYYEQYF.

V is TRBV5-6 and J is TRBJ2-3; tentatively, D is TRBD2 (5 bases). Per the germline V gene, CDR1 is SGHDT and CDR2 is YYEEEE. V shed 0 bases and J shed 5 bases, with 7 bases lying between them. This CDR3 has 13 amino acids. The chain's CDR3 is CASSLGGRDTQYF. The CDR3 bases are TGTGCCAGCAGCTTGGGAGGGCGAGATACGCAGTATTTT.

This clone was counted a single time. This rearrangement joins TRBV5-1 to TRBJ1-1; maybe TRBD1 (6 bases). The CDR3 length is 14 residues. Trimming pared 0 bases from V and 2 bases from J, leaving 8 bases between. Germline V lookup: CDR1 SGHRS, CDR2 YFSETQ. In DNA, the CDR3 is TGCGCCAGCAGCTTGGACAGGGACAACACTGAAGCTTTCTTT. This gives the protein CASSLDRDNTEAFF.